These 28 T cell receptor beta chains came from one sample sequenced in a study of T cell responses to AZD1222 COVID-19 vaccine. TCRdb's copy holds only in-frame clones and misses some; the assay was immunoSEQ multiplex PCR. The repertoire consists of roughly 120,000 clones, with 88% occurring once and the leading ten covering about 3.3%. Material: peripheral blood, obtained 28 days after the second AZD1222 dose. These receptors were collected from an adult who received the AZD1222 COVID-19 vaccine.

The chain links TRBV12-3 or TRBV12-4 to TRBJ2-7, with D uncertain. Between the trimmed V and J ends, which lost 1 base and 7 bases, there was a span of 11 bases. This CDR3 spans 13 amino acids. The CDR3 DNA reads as TGTGCCAGCAGTTTAGGGACGACCGTAGAGCAGTACTTC. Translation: CASSLGTTVEQYF.

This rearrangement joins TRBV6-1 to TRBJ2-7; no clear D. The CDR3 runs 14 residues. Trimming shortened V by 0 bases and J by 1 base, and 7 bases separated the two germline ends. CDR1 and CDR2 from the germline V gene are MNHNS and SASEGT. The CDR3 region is CASSEATASYEQYF. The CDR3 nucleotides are TGTGCCAGCAGTGAAGCTACAGCATCCTACGAGCAGTACTTC.

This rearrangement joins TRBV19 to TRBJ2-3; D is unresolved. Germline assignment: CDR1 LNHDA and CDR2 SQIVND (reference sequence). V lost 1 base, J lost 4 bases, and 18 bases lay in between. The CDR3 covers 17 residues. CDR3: CASSIGVTTVGPDTQYF. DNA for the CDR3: TGTGCCAGTAGTATAGGGGTCACCACAGTCGGCCCAGATACGCAGTATTTT.

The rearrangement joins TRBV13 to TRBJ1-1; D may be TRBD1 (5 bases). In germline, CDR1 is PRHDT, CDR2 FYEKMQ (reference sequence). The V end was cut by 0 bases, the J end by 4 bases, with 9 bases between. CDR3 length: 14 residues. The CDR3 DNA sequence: TGTGCCAGCAGCTTAGGCGGGGCGGGCACTGAAGCTTTCTTT. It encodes CASSLGGAGTEAFF.

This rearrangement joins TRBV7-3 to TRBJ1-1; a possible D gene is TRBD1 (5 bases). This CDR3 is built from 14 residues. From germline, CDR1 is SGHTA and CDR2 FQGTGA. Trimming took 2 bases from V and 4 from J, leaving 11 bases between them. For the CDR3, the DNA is TGTGCCAGCAGCTTATGGCAGGGACCCACTGAAGCTTTCTTT. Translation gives CASSLWQGPTEAFF.

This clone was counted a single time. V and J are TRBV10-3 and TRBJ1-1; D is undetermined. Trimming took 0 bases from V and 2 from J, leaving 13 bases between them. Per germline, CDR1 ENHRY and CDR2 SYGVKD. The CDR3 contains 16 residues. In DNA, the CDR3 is TGTGCCATCAGTGAGTCGAATTGGGAGCCTAACACTGAAGCTTTCTTT. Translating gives CAISESNWEPNTEAFF.

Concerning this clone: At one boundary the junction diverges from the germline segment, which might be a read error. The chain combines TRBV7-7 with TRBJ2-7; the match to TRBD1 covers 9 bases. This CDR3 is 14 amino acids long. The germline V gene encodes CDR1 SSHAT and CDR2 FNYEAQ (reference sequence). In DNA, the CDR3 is TGTGCTAGCAGCCGTACGGACAGGGGCTACGAGCAGTACTTC. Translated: CASSRTDRGYEQYF. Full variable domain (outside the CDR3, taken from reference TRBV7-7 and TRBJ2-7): GAGVSQSPRYKVTKRGQDVTLRCDPISSHATLYWYQQALGQGPEFLTYFNYEAQPDKSGLPSDRFSAERPEGSISTLTIQRTEQRDSAMYRCASSRTDRGYEQYFGPGTRLTVT.

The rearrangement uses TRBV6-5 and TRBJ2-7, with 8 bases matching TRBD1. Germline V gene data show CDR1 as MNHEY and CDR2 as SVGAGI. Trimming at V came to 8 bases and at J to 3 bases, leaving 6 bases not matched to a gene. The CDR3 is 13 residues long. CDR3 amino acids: CASRDRPLYEQYF. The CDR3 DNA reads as TGTGCCAGCCGGGACAGGCCCCTCTACGAGCAGTACTTC.

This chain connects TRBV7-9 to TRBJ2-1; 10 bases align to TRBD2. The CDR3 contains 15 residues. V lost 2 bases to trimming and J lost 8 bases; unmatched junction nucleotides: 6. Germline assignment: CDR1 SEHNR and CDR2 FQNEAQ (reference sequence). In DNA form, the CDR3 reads TGTGCCAGCAGCTTATCCCTAGCGGGAGCTTATGAGCAGTTCTTC. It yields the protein CASSLSLAGAYEQFF.

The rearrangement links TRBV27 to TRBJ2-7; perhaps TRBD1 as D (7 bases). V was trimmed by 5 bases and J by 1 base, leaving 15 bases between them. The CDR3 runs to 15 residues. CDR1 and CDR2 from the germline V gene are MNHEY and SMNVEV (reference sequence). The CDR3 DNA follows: TGTGCCAGCAGTGTAGGCAGGGGGGTTTCCTACGAGCAGTACTTC. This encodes CASSVGRGVSYEQYF.

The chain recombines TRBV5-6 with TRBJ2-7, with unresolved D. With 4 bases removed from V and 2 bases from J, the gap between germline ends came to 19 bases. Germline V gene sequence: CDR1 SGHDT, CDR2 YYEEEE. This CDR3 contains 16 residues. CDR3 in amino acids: CASSPSQGHGPYEQYF. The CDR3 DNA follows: TGTGCCAGCAGCCCCTCCCAAGGGCACGGCCCCTACGAGCAGTACTTC.

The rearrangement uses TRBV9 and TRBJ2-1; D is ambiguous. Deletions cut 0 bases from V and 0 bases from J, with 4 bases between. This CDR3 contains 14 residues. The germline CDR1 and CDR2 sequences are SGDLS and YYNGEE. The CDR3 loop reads CASSVASSYNEQFF. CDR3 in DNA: TGTGCCAGCAGCGTAGCGAGCTCCTACAATGAGCAGTTCTTC.

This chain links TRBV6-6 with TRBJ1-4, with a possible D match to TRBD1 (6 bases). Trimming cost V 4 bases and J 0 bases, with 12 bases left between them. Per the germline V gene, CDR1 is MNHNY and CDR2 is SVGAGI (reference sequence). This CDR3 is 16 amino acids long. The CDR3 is CASSSQGPTTNEKLFF. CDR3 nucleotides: TGTGCCAGCAGTTCACAGGGCCCTACAACTAATGAAAAACTGTTTTTT.

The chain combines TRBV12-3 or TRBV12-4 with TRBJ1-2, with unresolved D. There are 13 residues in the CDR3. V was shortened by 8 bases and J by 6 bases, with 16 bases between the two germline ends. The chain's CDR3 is CASRITRVDGYTF. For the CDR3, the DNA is TGTGCCAGCCGTATCACAAGGGTTGATGGCTACACCTTC.

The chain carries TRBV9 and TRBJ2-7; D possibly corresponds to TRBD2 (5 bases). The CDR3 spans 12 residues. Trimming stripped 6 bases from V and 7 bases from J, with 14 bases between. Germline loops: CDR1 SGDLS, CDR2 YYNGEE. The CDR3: CASNRGTGEQYF. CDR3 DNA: TGTGCCAGCAATCGGGGAACCGGTGAGCAGTACTTC.

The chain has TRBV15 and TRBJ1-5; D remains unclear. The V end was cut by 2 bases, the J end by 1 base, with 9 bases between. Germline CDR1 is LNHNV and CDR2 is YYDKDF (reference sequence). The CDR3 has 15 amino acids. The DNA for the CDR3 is TGTGCCACCAGCAGATTTGGGGTAAGCAATCAGCCCCAGCATTTT. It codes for CATSRFGVSNQPQHF.

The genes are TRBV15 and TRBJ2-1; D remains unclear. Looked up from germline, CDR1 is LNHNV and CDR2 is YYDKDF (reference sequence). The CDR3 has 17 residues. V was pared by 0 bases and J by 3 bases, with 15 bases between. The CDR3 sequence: CATSRDIGSLIYNEQFF. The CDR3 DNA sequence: TGTGCCACCAGCAGAGATATAGGCTCCTTAATCTACAATGAGCAGTTCTTC.

CDR3 sequence: CASSGPGTGATNTEAFF. DNA of the CDR3: TGTGCCAGCAGCGGCCCCGGGACAGGGGCTACCAACACTGAAGCTTTCTTT. The V and J genes are TRBV9 and TRBJ1-1; 10 nucleotides agree with TRBD1. Germline CDR1 reads SGDLS; CDR2 reads YYNGEE. The CDR3 consists of 17 residues. Losses at the gene ends were 3 bases for V and 2 bases for J; bases not matched to a gene: 10.

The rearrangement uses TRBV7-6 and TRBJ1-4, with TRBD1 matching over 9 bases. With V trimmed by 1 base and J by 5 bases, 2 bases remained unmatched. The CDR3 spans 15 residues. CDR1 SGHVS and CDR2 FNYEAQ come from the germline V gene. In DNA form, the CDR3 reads TGTGCCAGCAGCTTAGGGACAGGGGCCAATGAAAAACTGTTTTTT. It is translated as CASSLGTGANEKLFF.

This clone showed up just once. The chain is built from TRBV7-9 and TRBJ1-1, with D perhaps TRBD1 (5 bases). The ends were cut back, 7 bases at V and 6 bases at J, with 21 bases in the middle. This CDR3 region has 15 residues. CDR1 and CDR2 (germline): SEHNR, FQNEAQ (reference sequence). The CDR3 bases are TGTGCCAGCATCGGGGCGAGGACGCCTCCCCCTGAAGCTTTCTTT. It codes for CASIGARTPPPEAFF.

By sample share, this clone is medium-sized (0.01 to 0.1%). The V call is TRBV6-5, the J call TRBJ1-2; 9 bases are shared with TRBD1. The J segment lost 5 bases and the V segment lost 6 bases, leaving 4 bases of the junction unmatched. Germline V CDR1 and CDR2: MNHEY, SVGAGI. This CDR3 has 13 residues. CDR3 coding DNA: TGTGCCAGCAGCCCGACAGGGGGATATGGCTACACCTTC. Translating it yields CASSPTGGYGYTF.

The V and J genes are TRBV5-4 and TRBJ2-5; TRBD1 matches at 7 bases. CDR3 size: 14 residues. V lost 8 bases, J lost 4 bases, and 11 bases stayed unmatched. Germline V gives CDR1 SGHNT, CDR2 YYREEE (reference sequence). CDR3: CASTDRDGSETQYF. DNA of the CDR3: TGTGCCAGTACCGACAGGGACGGGTCAGAGACCCAGTACTTC.

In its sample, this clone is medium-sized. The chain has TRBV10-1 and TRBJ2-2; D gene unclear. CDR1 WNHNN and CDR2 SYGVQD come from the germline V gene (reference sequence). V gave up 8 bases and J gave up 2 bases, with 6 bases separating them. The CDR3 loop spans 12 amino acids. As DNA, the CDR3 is TGCGCCAGCGCTGAAAACACCGGGGAGCTGTTTTTT. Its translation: CASAENTGELFF.

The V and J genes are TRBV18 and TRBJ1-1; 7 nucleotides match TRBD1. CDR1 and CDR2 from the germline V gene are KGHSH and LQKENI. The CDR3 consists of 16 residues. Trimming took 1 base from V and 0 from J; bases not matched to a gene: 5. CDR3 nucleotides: TGTGCCAGCTCACCACGCCGAGGGGGCATGAACACTGAAGCTTTCTTT. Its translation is CASSPRRGGMNTEAFF.

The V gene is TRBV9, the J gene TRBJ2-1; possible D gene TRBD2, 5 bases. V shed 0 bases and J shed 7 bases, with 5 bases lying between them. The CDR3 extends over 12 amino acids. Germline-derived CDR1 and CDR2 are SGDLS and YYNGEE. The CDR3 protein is CASSVAGNEQFF. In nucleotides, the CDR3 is TGTGCCAGCAGCGTAGCGGGAAATGAGCAGTTCTTC.

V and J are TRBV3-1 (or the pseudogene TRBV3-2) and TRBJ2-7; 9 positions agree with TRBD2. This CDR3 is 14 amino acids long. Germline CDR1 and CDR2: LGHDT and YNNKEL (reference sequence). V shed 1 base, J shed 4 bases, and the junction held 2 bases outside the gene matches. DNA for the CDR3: TGTGCCAGCAGCCAAGGCGGGGGGGCGTACGAGCAGTACTTC. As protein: CASSQGGGAYEQYF.

The CDR3 here is CASSLSPGRLAPFQETQYF. CDR3 nucleotide sequence: TGTGCCAGCAGTTTATCCCCCGGAAGGCTCGCCCCATTCCAAGAGACCCAGTACTTC. J is TRBJ2-5 and V is TRBV28; no clear D. V was trimmed by 1 base and J by 1 base, leaving 22 bases between them. The CDR3 contains 19 residues. The germline CDR1 and CDR2 sequences are MDHEN and SYDVKM. The variable domain in full, with the rest retrieved from reference TRBV28 and TRBJ2-5, is DVKVTQSSRYLVKRTGEKVFLECVQDMDHENMFWYRQDPGLGLRLIYFSYDVKMKEKGDIPEGYSVSREKKERFSLILESASTNQTSMYLCASSLSPGRLAPFQETQYFGPGTRLLVL.

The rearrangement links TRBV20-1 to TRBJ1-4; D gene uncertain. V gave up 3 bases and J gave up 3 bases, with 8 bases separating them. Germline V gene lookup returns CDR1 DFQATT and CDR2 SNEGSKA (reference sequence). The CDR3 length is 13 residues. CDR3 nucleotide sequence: TGCAGTGCTAGTGGGCAGGCTAATGAAAAACTGTTTTTT. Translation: CSASGQANEKLFF.